This T cell receptor beta chain was documented in a study of T cell responses to AZD1222 COVID-19 vaccine. Pooling was applied to second doses at about 4 or about 12 weeks. Study results and caveats: Nearly half of spike-specific TCRs reportedly target unmutated variant regions. Baseline seropositivity occurred in only a handful of AZD1222 recipients. With two AZD1222 doses given, Spike-specific TCR breadth and depth both rose.

This table comes from immunoSEQ multiplex PCR, and its TCRdb copy is limited to in-frame clones, with some not included. The sample has more than 70,000 clones, more than 85% seen once. In the case of this clone: Its antigen is as yet unknown.

The V end lost 5 bases, the J end lost 1 base, and 12 bases lay between the germline ends. Germline V gene lookup returns CDR1 SGDLS and CDR2 YYNGEE. The CDR3 totals 14 residues. This receptor was taken from an adult who received the AZD1222 COVID-19 vaccine. The chain links TRBV9 to TRBJ1-1; tentatively, D is TRBD1 (6 bases). The specimen was peripheral blood, collected 28 days after the second AZD1222 dose. CDR3 DNA sequence: TGTGCCAGCAGGGCGGGACAATCGAACACTGAAGCTTTCTTT. Encoded protein: CASRAGQSNTEAFF.